A single sample is the source of the 23 T cell receptor beta chains below, sequenced in a study of long-term antiretroviral therapy in people with HIV. Researchers ran immunoSEQ v3.0 at survey level. Only in-frame clones appear in the TCRdb table, and some are missing; sequencing was by immunoSEQ multiplex PCR. The sample has 30,000 to 40,000 clones, 65% to 90% seen once. The sequencing here drew on unsorted PBMCs, taken around 3.3 years after starting antiretroviral therapy. These TCRs come from a man between 18 and 29 years old with HIV.

This clone was seen more than once but under ten times. CDR3 loop: CASTIPGTNYGYTF. DNA for the CDR3: TGTGCCAGCACCATCCCAGGGACTAACTATGGCTACACCTTC. The chain recombines TRBV28 with TRBJ1-2, with D maybe TRBD1 (5 bases). V dropped 7 bases and J dropped 0 bases, with 12 bases sitting between them. The CDR3 is 14 residues long. Germline assignment: CDR1 MDHEN and CDR2 SYDVKM.

In DNA, the CDR3 is TGTGCCAGCAGCGTAGTAGGGGCATGGAATGAAAAACTGTTTTTT. Its protein product is CASSVVGAWNEKLFF. This chain connects TRBV9 to TRBJ1-4, with D perhaps matching TRBD1 (5 bases). Deletions cut 0 bases from V and 5 bases from J, with 11 bases between. Germline V CDR1 and CDR2: SGDLS, YYNGEE. CDR3 length equals 15 residues.

V and J are TRBV28 and TRBJ2-7; 9 positions match TRBD1. Trimming took 8 bases from V and 3 from J; bases not matched to a gene: 8. The CDR3 has 14 amino acids. The germline gives CDR1 MDHEN, CDR2 SYDVKM. The CDR3 DNA reads as TGTGCCAGCTATGCCTCGGGACAGGGCTACGAGCAGTACTTC. Protein product: CASYASGQGYEQYF.

The chain uses TRBV5-4 and TRBJ1-2; D call uncertain. With 1 base removed from V and 8 bases from J, the gap between germline ends came to 15 bases. The CDR3 totals 14 residues. Germline V gene data show CDR1 as SGHNT and CDR2 as YYREEE (reference sequence). DNA of the CDR3: TGTGCCAGCAGCTTGAATTTGTGGCAGGCCGGCTACACCTTC. This encodes CASSLNLWQAGYTF. Complete variable domain (other parts from reference TRBV5-4 and TRBJ1-2): ETGVTQSPTHLIKTRGQQVTLRCSSQSGHNTVSWYQQALGQGPQFIFQYYREEENGRGNFPPRFSGLQFPNYSSELNVNALELDDSALYLCASSLNLWQAGYTFGSGTRLTVV.

The genes are TRBV28 and TRBJ1-3; D uncertain. The germline V gene encodes CDR1 MDHEN and CDR2 SYDVKM. The CDR3 runs 15 residues. Trimming removed 5 bases from V and 0 bases from J, with 11 bases in between. The CDR3 reads CASSTESLSGNTIYF. CDR3 nucleotides: TGTGCCAGCAGTACAGAAAGCCTCTCTGGAAACACCATATATTTT.

The V call is TRBV12-5, the J call TRBJ1-1, with D maybe TRBD1 (5 bases). The V gene's germline CDR1 is LGHNT and CDR2 FRNRAP. V was pared by 2 bases and J by 7 bases, with 14 bases between. The CDR3 runs 14 residues. CDR3 sequence reads: CASGLRESRGEAFF. The CDR3 DNA sequence: TGTGCTAGTGGTTTGAGGGAGAGTAGGGGTGAAGCTTTCTTT.

This clone was detected a few times. The chain combines TRBV29-1 with TRBJ1-1; possible D gene TRBD1, 6 bases. V lost 3 bases, J lost 5 bases, and 13 bases lay in between. From germline, CDR1 is SQVTM and CDR2 ANQGSEA. The CDR3 spans 13 residues. The CDR3 is CSVDRGGKTEAFF. The CDR3 bases are TGCAGCGTTGATCGAGGGGGGAAGACTGAAGCTTTCTTT.

The chain recombines TRBV4-1 with TRBJ2-7, with 8 bases identical to TRBD1. The V gene's germline CDR1 is MGHRA and CDR2 YSYEKL. The trim removed 0 bases at V and 3 bases at J, leaving 4 bases unmatched. There are 15 residues in the CDR3. The CDR3 region has the DNA TGCGCCAGCAGCCAAGAGCCTGGGACAGGCTACGAGCAGTACTTC. As protein: CASSQEPGTGYEQYF.

The V gene is TRBV5-8, the J gene TRBJ2-2; D possibly corresponds to TRBD1 (6 bases). Germline V gene sequence: CDR1 SGHTS, CDR2 YDEGEE. The CDR3 has 17 residues. The V and J ends lost 1 base and 0 bases respectively, with 13 bases between them. This CDR3 reads CASSLLMGATNTGELFF. In DNA form, the CDR3 reads TGTGCCAGCAGCTTGTTGATGGGGGCTACGAACACCGGGGAGCTGTTTTTT.

This chain joins TRBV7-9 and TRBJ2-7, with a tentative D call TRBD2 (5 bases). Germline CDR1 SEHNR, CDR2 FQNEAQ (reference sequence). This CDR3 has 15 amino acids. V lost 5 bases to trimming and J lost 2 bases, with 16 bases between them. The CDR3 coding sequence is TGTGCCAGCAGCCGGCACCGGGAATTCCCCTACGAGCAGTACTTC. Residues: CASSRHREFPYEQYF.

The rearrangement joins TRBV5-1 to TRBJ2-7; 7 nucleotides line up with TRBD1. Germline V CDR1 and CDR2: SGHRS, YFSETQ. With 5 bases clipped from V and 3 bases from J, the junction kept 8 bases outside the gene matches. The CDR3 covers 14 residues. The CDR3 DNA is TGCGCCAGCAGATTCGGACAGGAACTCTACGAGCAGTACTTC. It encodes CASRFGQELYEQYF.

The chain carries TRBV27 and TRBJ2-4; weak D call: TRBD2 (5 bases). The CDR3 runs to 14 residues. The germline V gene encodes CDR1 MNHEY and CDR2 SMNVEV (reference sequence). The V gene lost 8 bases and the J gene lost 3 bases, with 14 bases spanning the gap. CDR3 coding DNA: TGTGCCAGCCAGTTGGGTCGGGGCAAAAACATTCAGTACTTC. Translation: CASQLGRGKNIQYF.

The chain uses TRBV2 and TRBJ2-1, with unresolved D. Germline V gene data show CDR1 as SNHLY and CDR2 as FYNNEI. Between the trimmed V and J ends, which lost 6 bases and 3 bases, there was a span of 3 bases. The CDR3 has 11 amino acids. CDR3 sequence reads: CASSLYNEQFF. CDR3 DNA sequence: TGTGCCAGCAGCCTCTACAATGAGCAGTTCTTC.

V usage is TRBV12-5 and J usage is TRBJ1-2; D gene unclear. CDR3 length equals 16 residues. In germline, CDR1 is LGHNT, CDR2 FRNRAP. Trimming cost V 0 bases and J 4 bases, with 15 bases left between them. The chain's CDR3 is CASGLVVSATPYGYTF. The DNA for the CDR3 is TGTGCTAGTGGTTTGGTAGTATCGGCAACCCCCTATGGCTACACCTTC. Supplemented by reference TRBV12-5 and TRBJ1-2, the full variable domain reads DARVTQTPRHKVTEMGQEVTMRCQPILGHNTVFWYRQTMMQGLELLAYFRNRAPLDDSGMPKDRFSAEMPDATLATLKIQPSEPRDSAVYFCASGLVVSATPYGYTFGSGTRLTVV.

The chain links TRBV27 to TRBJ2-7, with D perhaps TRBD2 (5 bases). Germline V gives CDR1 MNHEY, CDR2 SMNVEV (reference sequence). The CDR3 has 13 amino acids. V gave up 6 bases and J gave up 4 bases, with 13 bases separating them. CDR3 nucleotide sequence: TGTGCCAGCAGGGGCACCCGGGGATACGAGCAGTACTTC. Translated, it gives CASRGTRGYEQYF.

V and J are TRBV6-5 and TRBJ1-1, with 7 nucleotides matching TRBD1. CDR1 MNHEY and CDR2 SVGAGI come from the germline V gene. The V and J ends lost 4 bases and 1 base, in that order; junction bases with no gene match: 6. The CDR3 loop spans 15 amino acids. The CDR3 DNA reads TGTGCCAGCAGTTCGCAGGACAGGCGGAACACTGAAGCTTTCTTT. This codes for CASSSQDRRNTEAFF.

This clone was seen a handful of times. The rearrangement uses TRBV28 and TRBJ1-1; D gene unclear. Between the trimmed V and J ends, which lost 10 bases and 1 base, there was a span of 16 bases. Germline CDR1 and CDR2: MDHEN and SYDVKM. This CDR3 region has 14 residues. The CDR3 sequence: CAISPRRTNTEAFF. CDR3 DNA: TGTGCCATCTCCCCCCGGCGAACGAACACTGAAGCTTTCTTT.

The chain is built from TRBV6-5 and TRBJ2-1; no clear D. V lost 0 bases, J lost 6 bases, and 9 bases lay in between. The CDR3 spans 14 residues. Germline V gives CDR1 MNHEY, CDR2 SVGAGI. CDR3 in DNA: TGTGCCAGCAGTTACTCTCAAGAGAGCAATGAGCAGTTCTTC. It codes for CASSYSQESNEQFF.

The chain joins TRBV6-1 to TRBJ2-7; no firm D call. The CDR3 has 15 residues. The germline V gene has CDR1 MNHNS and CDR2 SASEGT. V was pared by 6 bases and J by 0 bases, with 15 bases between. CDR3 region: CASSPGPFSSYEQYF. CDR3 in DNA: TGTGCCAGCAGCCCCGGACCGTTCAGCTCCTACGAGCAGTACTTC.

This clone was counted a single time. The V and J genes are TRBV6-5 and TRBJ2-7; D tentatively fits TRBD1 or TRBD2 (6 bases each). CDR1 is MNHEY, CDR2 SVGAGI, per germline. The V end lost 0 bases, the J end lost 4 bases, and 10 bases lay between the germline ends. The length of the CDR3 is 14 residues. The CDR3 coding sequence is TGTGCCAGCAGTTACTCGGGGGGCCCTTACGAGCAGTACTTC. Encoded protein: CASSYSGGPYEQYF.

This clone appeared once. This rearrangement joins TRBV5-1 to TRBJ2-1; D not resolved. Deletions cut 4 bases from V and 7 bases from J, with 9 bases between. There are 12 residues in the CDR3. The germline V gene encodes CDR1 SGHRS and CDR2 YFSETQ. The CDR3 is CASSIQANEQFF. In nucleotides, the CDR3 is TGCGCCAGCAGCATTCAAGCAAATGAGCAGTTCTTC.

The V call is TRBV6-6, the J call TRBJ1-1, with TRBD1 matching 10 bases. Germline V lookup: CDR1 MNHNY, CDR2 SVGAGI (reference sequence). Trimming removed 5 bases from V and 3 bases from J; junction bases left unmatched: 9. The CDR3 covers 16 residues. CDR3 protein: CASSPGQGNGHTEAFF. Here the CDR3 DNA reads TGTGCCAGCAGTCCGGGACAGGGGAACGGGCACACTGAAGCTTTCTTT.

The chain couples TRBV19 to TRBJ2-7; the match to TRBD2 covers 7 bases. V dropped 5 bases and J dropped 2; count of bases not matched to a gene: 12. CDR1 is LNHDA and CDR2 is SQIVND in the germline V gene (reference sequence). CDR3 length: 16 amino acids. CDR3 in DNA: TGTGCCAGTAGTTCATCAGCGGGGCGGGAAGCCTACGAGCAGTACTTC. It codes for CASSSSAGREAYEQYF.